The clone carrying this T cell receptor (beta chain) occurred a few times. Its cognate antigen is unknown. In building TCR beta libraries, iRepertoire HTBI primers were used together with Arm-PCR of CDR3 regions. TCRdb passed the multiplex PCR reads through MiXCR, listing each CDR3 protein once. The repertoire holds 560,000 or so distinct CDR3 sequences, with more than 15% as singletons. This CDR3 comprises 15 residues. CDR1 and CDR2 (germline): MNHEY, SMNVEV (reference sequence). V was pared by 0 bases and J by 2 bases, with 10 bases between. The data stem from a study of regulatory T cells in long-lasting Graves disease. Regarding the study as a whole: There was favoring of TRBV28, TRBJ1-2 and TRBJ2-5 in persistent disease.

Time point: newly diagnosed GD, antithyroid drugs for less than 3 months. Researchers made the TCR library from RNA that was extracted from PBMCs. Separately, the same data were catalogued under a study of T cells in Graves' hyperthyroidism and ophthalmopathy. That study adds: Exclusion criteria comprised uncontrolled infection, other autoimmune disease, pregnancy or lactation. In blood, most of the thyroid clonotypes expanded above 0.001 were also present.

The sequenced sample was peripheral blood mononuclear cells (PBMCs), obtained at new diagnosis, from a patient treated with antithyroid drugs. The source of this sequence is a man aged 18 to 30 with Graves disease. This sequence joins TRBV27 and TRBJ1-2; perhaps TRBD1 as D (5 bases). The CDR3, as DNA: TGTGCCAGCAGTTTATCGGTGGACATCAACTATGGCTACACCTTC. It specifies CASSLSVDINYGYTF.